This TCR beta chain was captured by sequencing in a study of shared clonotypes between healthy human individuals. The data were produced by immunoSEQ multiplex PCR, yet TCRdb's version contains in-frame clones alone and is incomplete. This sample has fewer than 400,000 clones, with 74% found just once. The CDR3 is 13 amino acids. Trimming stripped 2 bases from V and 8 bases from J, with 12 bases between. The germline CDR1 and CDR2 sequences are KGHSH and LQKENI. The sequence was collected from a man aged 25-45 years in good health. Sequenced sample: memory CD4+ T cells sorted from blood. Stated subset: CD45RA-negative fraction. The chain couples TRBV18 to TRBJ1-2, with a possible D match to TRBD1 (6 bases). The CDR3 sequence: CASSPGGPYGYTF. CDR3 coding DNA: TGTGCCAGCTCACCAGGGGGGCCATACGGCTACACCTTC.